This TCR beta chain was obtained from a study of blood T cell repertoires in COVID-19. Overall study: Samples representing acute and convalescent COVID-19 were sourced from the United States, Italy and Spain.

Participants reported their clinical history, and cohort assignment relied on those reports. The study counted Cohort 3 donors as recovered given two negative PCRs, clearance, or symptom resolution. TCRdb keeps only in-frame clones here, not all; method: immunoSEQ multiplex PCR. The sample consists of 400,000 or so clones, about nine tenths of them appearing once. This clone was recorded once. Germline assignment: CDR1 SNHLY and CDR2 FYNNEI. CDR3 length: 18 residues. V lost 7 bases and J 2 bases, leaving 26 bases between the germline ends. The material sequenced was PBMCs or T cells enriched from blood (not recorded which). This chain joins TRBV2 and TRBJ1-2; weak D call: TRBD1 (6 bases). This clonotype originated in a man aged 18 to 29 who had recovered from COVID-19. The CDR3 is CASTELGDTGWRNYGYTF. For the CDR3, the DNA is TGTGCCAGCACCGAATTGGGGGACACAGGGTGGAGAAACTATGGCTACACCTTC.